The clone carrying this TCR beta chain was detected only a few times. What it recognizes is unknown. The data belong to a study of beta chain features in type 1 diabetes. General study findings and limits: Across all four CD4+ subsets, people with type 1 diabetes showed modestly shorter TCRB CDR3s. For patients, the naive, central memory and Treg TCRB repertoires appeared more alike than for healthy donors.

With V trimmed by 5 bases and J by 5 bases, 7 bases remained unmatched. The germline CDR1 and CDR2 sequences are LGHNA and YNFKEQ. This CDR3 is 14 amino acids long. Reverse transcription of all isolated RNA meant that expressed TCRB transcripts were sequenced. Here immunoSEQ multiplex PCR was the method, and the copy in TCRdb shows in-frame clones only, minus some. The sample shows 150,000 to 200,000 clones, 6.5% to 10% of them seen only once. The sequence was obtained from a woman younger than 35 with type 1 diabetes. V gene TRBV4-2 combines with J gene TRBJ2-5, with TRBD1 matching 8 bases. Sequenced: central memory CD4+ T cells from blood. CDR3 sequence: CASSLQGAAETQYF. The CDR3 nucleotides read TGTGCCAGCAGCTTGCAGGGGGCAGCGGAGACCCAGTACTTC.